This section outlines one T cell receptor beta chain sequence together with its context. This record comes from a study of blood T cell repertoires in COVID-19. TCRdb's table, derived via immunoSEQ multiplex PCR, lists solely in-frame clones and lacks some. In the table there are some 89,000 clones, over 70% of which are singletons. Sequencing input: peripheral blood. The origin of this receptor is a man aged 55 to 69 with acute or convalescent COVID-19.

This CDR3 reads CASSPSRGQETQYF. The CDR3, as DNA: TGTGCCAGCAGTCCCTCGCGGGGTCAAGAGACCCAGTACTTC. This sequence joins TRBV6-6 and TRBJ2-5; D possibly corresponds to TRBD2 (6 bases). The CDR3 extends over 14 amino acids. V lost 5 bases and J 2 bases, leaving 12 bases between the germline ends. Germline lookup yields CDR1 MNHNY and CDR2 SVGAGI (reference sequence).